This TCR beta chain was found in a study of OX40 agonist ivuxolimab in advanced cancers. Study overall: Six ivuxolimab dose levels, 0.01 to 10 mg/kg, were given intravenously every 2 weeks. Head and neck, renal cell, melanoma or hepatocellular carcinoma were the cancers that dose-escalation patients had. Partial responses, seen in three patients, involved one hepatocellular carcinoma and two cutaneous melanomas. Notes on the study in general: Expanded clones were, on average, more numerous among CD8+ T cells than CD4+.

The CDR3 is made up of 13 amino acids. The germline CDR1 and CDR2 sequences are SGHNT and YYREEE (reference sequence). V lost 4 bases and J lost 4, with 11 bases in between. Sequencing used immunoSEQ multiplex PCR; TCRdb keeps in-frame clones, though not all of them. In the table there are 58,000 or so clones, about 80% of which are singletons. Comments on this clone: Its antigen is undetermined.

The rearrangement links TRBV5-4 to TRBJ1-1; D is unresolved. The specimen was CD4+ or CD8+ T cells sorted from blood, collected in a trial of the OX40 agonist ivuxolimab. The sequence was collected from an adult with an advanced solid tumor such as melanoma, head and neck, liver or kidney cancer. In nucleotides, the CDR3 is TGTGCCAGCAGCCCGGATAGCGGCACTGAAGCTTTCTTT. Translating it yields CASSPDSGTEAFF.